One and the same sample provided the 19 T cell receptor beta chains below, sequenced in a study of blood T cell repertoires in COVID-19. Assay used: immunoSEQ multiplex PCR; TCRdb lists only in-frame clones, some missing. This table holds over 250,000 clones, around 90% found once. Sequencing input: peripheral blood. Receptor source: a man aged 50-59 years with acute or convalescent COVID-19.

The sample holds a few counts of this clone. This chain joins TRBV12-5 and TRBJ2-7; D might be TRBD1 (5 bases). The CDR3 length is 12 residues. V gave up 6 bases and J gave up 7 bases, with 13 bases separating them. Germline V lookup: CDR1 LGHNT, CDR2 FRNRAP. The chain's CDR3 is CASGKTAREQYF. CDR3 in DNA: TGTGCTAGTGGAAAGACAGCTAGGGAGCAGTACTTC.

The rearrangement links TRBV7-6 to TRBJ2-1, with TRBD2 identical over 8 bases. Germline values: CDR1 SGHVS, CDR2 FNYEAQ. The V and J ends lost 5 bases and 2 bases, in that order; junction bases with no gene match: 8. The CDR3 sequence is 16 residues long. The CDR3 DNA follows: TGTGCCAGCAGCCAGAGCGGGGGCCAAGCCTACAATGAGCAGTTCTTC. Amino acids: CASSQSGGQAYNEQFF. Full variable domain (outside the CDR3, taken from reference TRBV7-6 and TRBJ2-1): GAGVSQSPRYKVTKRGQDVALRCDPISGHVSLYWYRQALGQGPEFLTYFNYEAQQDKSGLPNDRFSAERPEGSISTLTIQRTEQRDSAMYRCASSQSGGQAYNEQFFGPGTRLTVL.

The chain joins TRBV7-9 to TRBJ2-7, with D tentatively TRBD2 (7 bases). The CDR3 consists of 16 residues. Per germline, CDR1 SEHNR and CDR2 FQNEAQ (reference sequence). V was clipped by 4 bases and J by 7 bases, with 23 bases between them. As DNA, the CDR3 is TGTGCCAGCAGCTCAGGGGAGGGTGAGACGGCGGAGGAGCAGTACTTC. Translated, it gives CASSSGEGETAEEQYF. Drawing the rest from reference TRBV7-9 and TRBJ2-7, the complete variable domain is DTGVSQNPRHKITKRGQNVTFRCDPISEHNRLYWYRQTLGQGPEFLTYFQNEAQLEKSRLLSDRFSAERPKGSFSTLEIQRTEQGDSAMYLCASSSGEGETAEEQYFGPGTRLTVT.

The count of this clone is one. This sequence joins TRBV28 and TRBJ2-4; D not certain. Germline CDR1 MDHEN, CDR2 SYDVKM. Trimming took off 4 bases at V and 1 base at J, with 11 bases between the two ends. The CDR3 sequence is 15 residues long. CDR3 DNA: TGTGCCAGCAGTTCCCCCTCCGGGGCCAAAAACATTCAGTACTTC. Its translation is CASSSPSGAKNIQYF. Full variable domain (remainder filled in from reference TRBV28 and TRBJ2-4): DVKVTQSSRYLVKRTGEKVFLECVQDMDHENMFWYRQDPGLGLRLIYFSYDVKMKEKGDIPEGYSVSREKKERFSLILESASTNQTSMYLCASSSPSGAKNIQYFGAGTRLSVL.

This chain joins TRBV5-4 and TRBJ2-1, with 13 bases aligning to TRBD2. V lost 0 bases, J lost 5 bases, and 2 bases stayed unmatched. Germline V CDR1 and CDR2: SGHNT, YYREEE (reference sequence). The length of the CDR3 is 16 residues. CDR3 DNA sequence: TGTGCCAGCAGCTTGGCGGGGACTAGCGGGAACAATGAGCAGTTCTTC. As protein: CASSLAGTSGNNEQFF.

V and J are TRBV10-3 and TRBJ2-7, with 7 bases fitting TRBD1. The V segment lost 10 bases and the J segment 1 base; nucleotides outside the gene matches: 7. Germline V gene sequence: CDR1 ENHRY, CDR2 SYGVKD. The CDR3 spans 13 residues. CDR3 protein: CATQGPVSYEQYF. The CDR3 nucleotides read TGTGCCACACAGGGGCCCGTTTCCTACGAGCAGTACTTC.

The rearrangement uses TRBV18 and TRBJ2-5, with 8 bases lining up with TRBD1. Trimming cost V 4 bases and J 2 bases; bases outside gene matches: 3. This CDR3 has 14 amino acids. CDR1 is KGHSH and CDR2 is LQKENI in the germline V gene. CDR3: CASSLNRGQETQYF. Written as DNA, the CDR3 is TGTGCCAGCTCACTTAACAGGGGGCAAGAGACCCAGTACTTC.

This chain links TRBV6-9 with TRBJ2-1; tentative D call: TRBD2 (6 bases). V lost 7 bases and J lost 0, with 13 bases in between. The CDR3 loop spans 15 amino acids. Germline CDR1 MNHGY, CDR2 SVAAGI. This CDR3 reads CASTHPGGSYNEQFF. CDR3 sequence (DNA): TGTGCCAGCACCCACCCCGGGGGCTCCTACAATGAGCAGTTCTTC.

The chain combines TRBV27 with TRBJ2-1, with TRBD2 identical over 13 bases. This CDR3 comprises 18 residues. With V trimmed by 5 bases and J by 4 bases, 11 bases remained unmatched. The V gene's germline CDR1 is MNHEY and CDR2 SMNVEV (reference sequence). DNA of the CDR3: TGTGCCAGCAGTCCCTTACGGGGGACTAGCGGGGAGTACAATGAGCAGTTCTTC. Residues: CASSPLRGTSGEYNEQFF.

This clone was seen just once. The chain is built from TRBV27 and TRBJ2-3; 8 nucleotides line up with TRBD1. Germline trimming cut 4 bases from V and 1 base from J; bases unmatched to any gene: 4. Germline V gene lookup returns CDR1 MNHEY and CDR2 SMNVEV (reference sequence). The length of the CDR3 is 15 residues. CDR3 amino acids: CASSSPGQGTDTQYF. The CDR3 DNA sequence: TGTGCCAGCAGTTCACCGGGACAGGGCACAGATACGCAGTATTTT.

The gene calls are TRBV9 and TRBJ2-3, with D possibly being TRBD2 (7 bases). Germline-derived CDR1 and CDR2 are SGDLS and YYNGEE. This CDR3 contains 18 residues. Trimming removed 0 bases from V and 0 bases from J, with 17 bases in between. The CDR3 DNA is TGTGCCAGCAGCGTAGGTGTGGGGGGGCACAGAAGCACAGATACGCAGTATTTT. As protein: CASSVGVGGHRSTDTQYF.

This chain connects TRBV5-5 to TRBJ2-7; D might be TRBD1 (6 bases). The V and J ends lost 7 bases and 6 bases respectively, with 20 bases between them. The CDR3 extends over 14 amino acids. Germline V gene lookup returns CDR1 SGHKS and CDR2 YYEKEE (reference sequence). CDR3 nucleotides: TGTGCCAGCGGGGTTGGGGGCATTGGGACCGAGCAGTACTTC. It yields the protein CASGVGGIGTEQYF. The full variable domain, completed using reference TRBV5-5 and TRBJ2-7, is DAGVTQSPTHLIKTRGQQVTLRCSPISGHKSVSWYQQVLGQGPQFIFQYYEKEERGRGNFPDRFSARQFPNYSSELNVNALLLGDSALYLCASGVGGIGTEQYFGPGTRLTVT.

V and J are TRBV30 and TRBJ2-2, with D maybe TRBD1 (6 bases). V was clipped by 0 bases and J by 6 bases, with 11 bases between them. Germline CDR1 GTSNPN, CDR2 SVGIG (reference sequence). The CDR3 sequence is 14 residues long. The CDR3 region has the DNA TGTGCCTGGAGTGTAGGGGGTCACTCCGGGGAGCTGTTTTTT. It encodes CAWSVGGHSGELFF.

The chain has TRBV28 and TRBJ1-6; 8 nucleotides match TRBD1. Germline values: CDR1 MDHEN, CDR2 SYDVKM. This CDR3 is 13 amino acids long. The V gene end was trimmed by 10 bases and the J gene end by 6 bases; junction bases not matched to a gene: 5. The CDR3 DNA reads TGTGCCAACCAGGGGGCTCCTAATTCACCCCTCCACTTT. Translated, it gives CANQGAPNSPLHF.

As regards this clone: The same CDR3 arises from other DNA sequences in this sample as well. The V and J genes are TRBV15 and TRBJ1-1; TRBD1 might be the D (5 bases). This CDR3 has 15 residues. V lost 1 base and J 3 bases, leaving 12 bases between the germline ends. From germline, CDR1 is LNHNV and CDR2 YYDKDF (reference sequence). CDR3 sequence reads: CATSRGRGLDTEAFF. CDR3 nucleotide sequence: TGTGCCACCAGCAGAGGTAGGGGCCTGGACACTGAAGCTTTCTTT.

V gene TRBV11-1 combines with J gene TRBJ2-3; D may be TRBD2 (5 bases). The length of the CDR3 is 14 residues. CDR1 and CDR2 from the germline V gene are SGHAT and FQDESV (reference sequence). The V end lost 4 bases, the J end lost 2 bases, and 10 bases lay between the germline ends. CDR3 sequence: CASSYGLNTDTQYF. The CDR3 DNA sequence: TGTGCCAGCAGCTACGGACTCAACACAGATACGCAGTATTTT.

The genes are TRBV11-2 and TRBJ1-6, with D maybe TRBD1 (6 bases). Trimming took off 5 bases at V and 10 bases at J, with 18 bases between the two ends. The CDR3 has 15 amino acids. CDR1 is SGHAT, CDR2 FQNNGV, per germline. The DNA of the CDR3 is TGTGCCAGCAGCCCCCCAGAGGGCAGGGGATCACCCCTCCACTTT. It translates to CASSPPEGRGSPLHF.

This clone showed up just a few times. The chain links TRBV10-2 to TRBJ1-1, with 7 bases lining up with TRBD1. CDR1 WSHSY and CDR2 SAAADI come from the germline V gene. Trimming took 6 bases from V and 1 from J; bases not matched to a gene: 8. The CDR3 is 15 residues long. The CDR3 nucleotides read TGCGCCAGCAGGAGGGGGCCAGGCTGGAACACTGAAGCTTTCTTT. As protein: CASRRGPGWNTEAFF.

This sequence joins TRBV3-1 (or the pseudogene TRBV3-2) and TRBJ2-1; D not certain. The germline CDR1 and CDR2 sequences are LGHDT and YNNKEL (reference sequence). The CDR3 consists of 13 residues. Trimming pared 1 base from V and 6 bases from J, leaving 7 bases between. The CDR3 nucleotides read TGTGCCAGCAGCCAAGCAGGTCTCAATGAGCAGTTCTTC. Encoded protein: CASSQAGLNEQFF.